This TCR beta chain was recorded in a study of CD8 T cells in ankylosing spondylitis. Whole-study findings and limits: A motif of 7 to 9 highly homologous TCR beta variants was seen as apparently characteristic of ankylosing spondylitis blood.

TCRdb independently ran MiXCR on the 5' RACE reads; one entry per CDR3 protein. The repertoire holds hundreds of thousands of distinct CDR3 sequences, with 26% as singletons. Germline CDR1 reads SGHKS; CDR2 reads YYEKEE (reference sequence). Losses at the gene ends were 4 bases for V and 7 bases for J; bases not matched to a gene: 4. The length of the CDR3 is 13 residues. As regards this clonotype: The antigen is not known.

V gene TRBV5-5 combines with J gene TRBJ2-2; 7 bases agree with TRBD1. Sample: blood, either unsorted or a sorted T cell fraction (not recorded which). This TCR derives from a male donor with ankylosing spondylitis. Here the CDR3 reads CASSKGTVGELFF. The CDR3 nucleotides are TGTGCCAGCAGCAAAGGGACAGTCGGGGAGCTGTTTTTT.